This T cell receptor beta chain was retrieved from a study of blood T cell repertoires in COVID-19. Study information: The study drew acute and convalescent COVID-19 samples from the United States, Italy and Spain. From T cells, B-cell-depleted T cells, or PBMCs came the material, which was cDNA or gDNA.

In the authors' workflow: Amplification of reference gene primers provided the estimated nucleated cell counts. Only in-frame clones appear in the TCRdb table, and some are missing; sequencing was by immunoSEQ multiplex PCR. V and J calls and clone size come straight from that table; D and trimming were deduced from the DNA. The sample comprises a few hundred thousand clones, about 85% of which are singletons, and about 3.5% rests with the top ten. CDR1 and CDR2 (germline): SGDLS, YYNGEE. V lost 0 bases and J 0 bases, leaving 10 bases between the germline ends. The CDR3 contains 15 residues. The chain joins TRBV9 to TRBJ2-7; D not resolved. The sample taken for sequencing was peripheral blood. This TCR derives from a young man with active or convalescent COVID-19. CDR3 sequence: CASSVAEVFSYEQYF. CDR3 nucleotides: TGTGCCAGCAGCGTAGCCGAGGTGTTCTCCTACGAGCAGTACTTC.